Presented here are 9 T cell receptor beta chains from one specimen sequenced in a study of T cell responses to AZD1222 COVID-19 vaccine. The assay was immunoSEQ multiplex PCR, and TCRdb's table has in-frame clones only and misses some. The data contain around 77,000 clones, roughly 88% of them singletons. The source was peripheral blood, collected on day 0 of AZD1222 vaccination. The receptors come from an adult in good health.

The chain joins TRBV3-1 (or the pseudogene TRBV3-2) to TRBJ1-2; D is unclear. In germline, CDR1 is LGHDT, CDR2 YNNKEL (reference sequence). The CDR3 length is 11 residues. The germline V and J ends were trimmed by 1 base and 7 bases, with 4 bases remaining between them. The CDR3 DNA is TGTGCCAGCAGCCAAGGGGGTGGCTACACCTTC. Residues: CASSQGGGYTF.

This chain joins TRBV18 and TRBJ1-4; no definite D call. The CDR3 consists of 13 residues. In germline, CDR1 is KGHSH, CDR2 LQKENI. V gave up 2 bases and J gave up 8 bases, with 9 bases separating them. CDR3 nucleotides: TGTGCCAGCTCACCAGAGCCGCGGGAAAAACTGTTTTTT. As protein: CASSPEPREKLFF.

This CDR3 is CASSTKTGNYGYTF. Written as DNA, the CDR3 is TGTGCCAGCAGTACAAAAACCGGAAACTATGGCTACACCTTC. The genes are TRBV28 and TRBJ1-2; D is undetermined. V was cut by 5 bases and J by 2 bases, with 12 bases left in between. The CDR3 is made up of 14 amino acids. Germline assignment: CDR1 MDHEN and CDR2 SYDVKM.

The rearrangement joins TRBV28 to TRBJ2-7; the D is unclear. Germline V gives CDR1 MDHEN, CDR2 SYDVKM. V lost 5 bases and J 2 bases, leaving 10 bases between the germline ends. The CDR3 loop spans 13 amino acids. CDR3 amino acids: CASSPPATYEQYF. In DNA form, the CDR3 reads TGTGCCAGCAGTCCTCCGGCTACCTACGAGCAGTACTTC. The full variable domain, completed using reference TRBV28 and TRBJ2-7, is DVKVTQSSRYLVKRTGEKVFLECVQDMDHENMFWYRQDPGLGLRLIYFSYDVKMKEKGDIPEGYSVSREKKERFSLILESASTNQTSMYLCASSPPATYEQYFGPGTRLTVT.

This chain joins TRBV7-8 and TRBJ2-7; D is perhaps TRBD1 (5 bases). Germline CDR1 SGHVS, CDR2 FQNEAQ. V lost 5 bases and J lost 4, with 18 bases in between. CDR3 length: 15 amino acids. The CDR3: CASSLTSGSLYEQYF. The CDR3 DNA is TGTGCCAGCAGCCTGACCTCAGGGTCGCTGTACGAGCAGTACTTC.

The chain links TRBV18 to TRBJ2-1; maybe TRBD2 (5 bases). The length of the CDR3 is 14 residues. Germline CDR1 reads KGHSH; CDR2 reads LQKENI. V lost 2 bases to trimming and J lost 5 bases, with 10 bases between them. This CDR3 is CASSPLDFHNEQFF. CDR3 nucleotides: TGTGCCAGCTCACCATTGGACTTCCACAATGAGCAGTTCTTC.

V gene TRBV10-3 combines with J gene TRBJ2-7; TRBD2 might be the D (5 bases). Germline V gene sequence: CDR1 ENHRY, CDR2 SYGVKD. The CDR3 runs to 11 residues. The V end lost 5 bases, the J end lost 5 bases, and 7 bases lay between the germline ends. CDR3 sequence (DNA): TGTGCCATCAGTACGGGAAACGAGCAGTACTTC. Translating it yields CAISTGNEQYF.

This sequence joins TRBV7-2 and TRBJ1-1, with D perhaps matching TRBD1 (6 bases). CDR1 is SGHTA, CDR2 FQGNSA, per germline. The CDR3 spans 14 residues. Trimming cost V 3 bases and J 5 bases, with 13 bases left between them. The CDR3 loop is CASSFGGQGTEAFF. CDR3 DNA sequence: TGTGCCAGCAGCTTCGGGGGGCAGGGTACTGAAGCTTTCTTT.

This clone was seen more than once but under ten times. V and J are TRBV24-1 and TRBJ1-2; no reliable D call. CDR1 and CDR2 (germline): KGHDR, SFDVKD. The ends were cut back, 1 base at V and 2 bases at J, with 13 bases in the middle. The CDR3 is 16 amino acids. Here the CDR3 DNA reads TGTGCCACCAGTGATTTCTTAAGGAGCTTAAACTATGGCTACACCTTC. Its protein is CATSDFLRSLNYGYTF.